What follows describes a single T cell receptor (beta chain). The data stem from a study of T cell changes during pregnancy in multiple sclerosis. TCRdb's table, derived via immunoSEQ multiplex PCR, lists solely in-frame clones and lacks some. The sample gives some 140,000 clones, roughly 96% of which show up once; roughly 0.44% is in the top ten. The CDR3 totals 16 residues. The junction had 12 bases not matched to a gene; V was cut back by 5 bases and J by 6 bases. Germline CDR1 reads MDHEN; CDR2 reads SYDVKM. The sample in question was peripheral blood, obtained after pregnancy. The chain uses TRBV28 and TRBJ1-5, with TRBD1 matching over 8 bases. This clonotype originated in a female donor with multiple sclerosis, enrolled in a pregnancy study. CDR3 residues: CASSPPGGVGSQPQHF. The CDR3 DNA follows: TGTGCCAGCAGTCCACCAGGGGGCGTGGGGTCTCAGCCCCAGCATTTT.